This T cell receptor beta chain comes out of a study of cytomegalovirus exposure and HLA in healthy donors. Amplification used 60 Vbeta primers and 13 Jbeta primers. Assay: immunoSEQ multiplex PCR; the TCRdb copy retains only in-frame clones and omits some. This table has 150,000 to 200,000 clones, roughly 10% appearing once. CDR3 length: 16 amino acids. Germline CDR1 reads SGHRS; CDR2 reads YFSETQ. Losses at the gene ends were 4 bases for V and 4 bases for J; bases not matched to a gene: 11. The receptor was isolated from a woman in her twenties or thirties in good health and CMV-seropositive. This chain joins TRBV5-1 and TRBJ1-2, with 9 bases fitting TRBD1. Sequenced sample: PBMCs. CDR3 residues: CASSPLGTGRSYGYTF. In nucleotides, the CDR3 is TGCGCCAGCAGCCCTCTCGGGACAGGGCGTTCCTATGGCTACACCTTC.